This is a list of T cell receptor beta chains from one sample in a study of blood T cell repertoires in COVID-19. Profiled with immunoSEQ multiplex PCR; TCRdb holds only in-frame clones, not every one. This table holds roughly 140,000 clones, roughly 79% found once. The sequenced material came from peripheral blood. The receptors here all came from a man aged 50 to 59 with active or convalescent COVID-19. The CDR3 runs from the conserved cysteine through the conserved F or W. A D gene is named only where the DNA matches it firmly. Size values are once, few and many counts, or a class for expanded clones, and some rows have none.

j_call | d_call | v_call | clone_size | cdr3_nt | cdr3_aa
TRBJ1-1 | NA | TRBV18 | NA | TGTGCCAGCTCACCCTCCGACAGCCCATTGAACACTGAAGCTTTCTTT | CASSPSDSPLNTEAFF
TRBJ1-6 | NA | TRBV6-6 | NA | TGTGCCAGCAGTTACGCGACAGGAAATAATTCACCCCTCCACTTT | CASSYATGNNSPLHF
TRBJ2-2 | TRBD1 | TRBV5-1 | NA | TGCGCCAGCAGCTGGACAGGGGAGGTCACCGGGGAGCTGTTTTTT | CASSWTGEVTGELFF
TRBJ2-7 | NA | TRBV19 | NA | TGTGCCAGTAGTATGACAGATTCAACCTACGAGCAGTACTTC | CASSMTDSTYEQYF
TRBJ1-5 | NA | TRBV19 | NA | TGTGCCAGTAGTGCACAGGGAAATAGCAATCAGCCCCAGCATTTT | CASSAQGNSNQPQHF
TRBJ2-5 | TRBD1 | TRBV10-3 | NA | TGTGCCATCAGCCGGGACAGTATACAAGAGACCCAGTACTTC | CAISRDSIQETQYF
TRBJ2-5 | NA | TRBV27 | NA | TGTGCCAGCGGTTGGAGTCAAGAGACCCAGTACTTC | CASGWSQETQYF
TRBJ2-7 | TRBD1 | TRBV5-1 | NA | TGCGCCAGCAGTTACGGACAGGCCAACGAGCAGTACTTC | CASSYGQANEQYF
TRBJ2-1 | TRBD1 | TRBV27 | NA | TGTGCCAGCAGTTTGACAGGGGGAGCCTACAATGAGCAGTTCTTC | CASSLTGGAYNEQFF
TRBJ2-1 | NA | TRBV2 | NA | TGTGCCAGCAGTGGGTCCCTGACTCCGTACAATGAGCAGTTCTTC | CASSGSLTPYNEQFF
TRBJ2-7 | TRBD2 | TRBV5-6 | NA | TGTGCCAGCAGCCAACTCGGAGCGGGAGGTGGCGAGCAGTACTTC | CASSQLGAGGGEQYF
TRBJ2-5 | NA | TRBV28 | NA | TGTGCCAGCAGTTTGGTAGGGGCCCAAGAGACCCAGTACTTC | CASSLVGAQETQYF
TRBJ2-3 | NA | TRBV9 | NA | TGTGCCAGCAGCGTATTAAGCACAGATACGCAGTATTTT | CASSVLSTDTQYF
TRBJ2-7 | NA | TRBV7-3 | NA | TGTGCCAGCAGCCCAAACGGGGTGGGTGGCTACGAGCAGTACTTC | CASSPNGVGGYEQYF
TRBJ2-6 | NA | TRBV5-1 | NA | TGCGCCAGCTTGGGAGCAGTTCGCAGCTCTGGGGCCAACGTCCTGACTTTC | CASLGAVRSSGANVLTF
TRBJ1-4 | TRBD1 | TRBV7-9 | NA | TGTGCCAGCAGCCTTCGACAGGGGTCGGAAAAACTGTTTTTT | CASSLRQGSEKLFF
TRBJ1-5 | TRBD1 | TRBV6-5 | NA | TGTGCCAGCAGGACCGACAGGGTTTCGCCCCAGCATTTT | CASRTDRVSPQHF
TRBJ1-2 | NA | TRBV19 | NA | TGTGCCAGTAGTCTGGGCCCAACAGGGAACTATGGCTACACCTTC | CASSLGPTGNYGYTF
TRBJ1-6 | TRBD1 | TRBV30 | NA | TGTGCCTGGAGGCGGGACAGGGGCCATCATAATTCACCCCTCCACTTT | CAWRRDRGHHNSPLHF
TRBJ2-4 | NA | TRBV5-1 | NA | TGCGCCAGCAGCTTGACTGGTAGCCAAAACATTCAGTACTTC | CASSLTGSQNIQYF
TRBJ1-2 | NA | TRBV18 | NA | TGTGCCAGCTCACCAGAGACAGACTATGGCTACACCTTC | CASSPETDYGYTF
TRBJ1-2 | NA | TRBV20-1 | NA | TGCAGTGCTAGCGTTTCCTATGGCTACACCTTC | CSASVSYGYTF
TRBJ2-3 | NA | TRBV15 | NA | TGTGCCACCAGTAGAGGCCCGGGAGTGGGCACAGATACGCAGTATTTT | CATSRGPGVGTDTQYF
TRBJ2-3 | TRBD2 | TRBV6-4 | NA | TGTGCCAGCAGTGACCTGACTAGCGGTACCGCAGGGACGCAGTATTTT | CASSDLTSGTAGTQYF
TRBJ2-7 | NA | TRBV7-8 | NA | TGTGCCAGCAGCTTAGGGCGAGGGGAGCAGTACTTC | CASSLGRGEQYF
TRBJ1-1 | NA | TRBV11-1 | NA | TGTGCCAGCAGCGAGGACAGTGAAGCTTTCTTT | CASSEDSEAFF
TRBJ2-1 | TRBD2 | TRBV30 | NA | TGTGCCTGGAGTCAACCGCGCGGGAGGGTTTACGGTAATGAGCAGTTCTTC | CAWSQPRGRVYGNEQFF
TRBJ1-5 | NA | TRBV4-1 | NA | TGCGCCAGCAGCCAAGATGGGGGCAGGGATCAGCCCCAGCATTTT | CASSQDGGRDQPQHF
TRBJ2-2 | TRBD1 | TRBV13 | NA | TGTGCCAGCAGCTTATCGGACAGGGGGAACACCGGGGAGCTGTTTTTT | CASSLSDRGNTGELFF
TRBJ2-2 | NA | TRBV7-9 | NA | TGTGCCAGCAGCTCTCAGGCGGGAATGCCCGGGGAGCTGTTTTTT | CASSSQAGMPGELFF
TRBJ1-5 | NA | TRBV7-6 | NA | TGTGCCAGCAGCTTAGGGTTTGGGGCACCCCAGCATTTT | CASSLGFGAPQHF
TRBJ2-3 | TRBD1 | TRBV5-1 | NA | TGCGCCAGCAGCCCGTTACAGGGGTTGACAGATACGCAGTATTTT | CASSPLQGLTDTQYF
TRBJ2-3 | NA | TRBV4-2 | NA | TGTGCCAGCAGCCAATTAGCGGAGATAACCACAGATACGCAGTATTTT | CASSQLAEITTDTQYF
TRBJ1-5 | NA | TRBV28 | few | TGTGCCAGCAGTTTGCGGGAGCCCCAGCATTTT | CASSLREPQHF
TRBJ2-5 | TRBD2 | TRBV5-1 | NA | TGCGCCAGCAGCCCGACTAGCGCAGAAGAGACCCAGTACTTC | CASSPTSAEETQYF
TRBJ2-7 | TRBD2 | TRBV4-1 | few | TGCGCCAGCAGCCTCGCGGCTAGCGGTTTCGACGAGCAGTACTTC | CASSLAASGFDEQYF
TRBJ1-5 | NA | TRBV30 | NA | TGTGCCTGGAAGGAGGGTCAGAGCAATCAGCCCCAGCATTTT | CAWKEGQSNQPQHF
TRBJ2-7 | TRBD1 | TRBV6-5 | NA | TGTGCCAGCAGACCGGGACAGTCCTCCTACGAGCAGTACTTC | CASRPGQSSYEQYF
TRBJ2-5 | NA | TRBV27 | NA | TGTGCCAGCAGTCCTACACTAGCTCAAGAGACCCAGTACTTC | CASSPTLAQETQYF
TRBJ2-6 | TRBD1 | TRBV5-1 | NA | TGCGCCAGCAGCCCCACGGGACAGGGGGCTGAAGGGGCCAACGTCCTGACTTTC | CASSPTGQGAEGANVLTF
TRBJ1-1 | TRBD1 | TRBV28 | NA | TGTGCCAGCAGTTCCCCGGGGACAGGGAACACTGAAGCTTTCTTT | CASSSPGTGNTEAFF
TRBJ1-1 | NA | TRBV6-5 | once | TGTGCCAGCAGTTACTCATTCAGGGGACACACTGAAGCTTTCTTT | CASSYSFRGHTEAFF
TRBJ1-1 | TRBD1 | TRBV2 | NA | TGTGCCAGCAGCCTTGACAGGGGGATGAACACTGAAGCTTTCTTT | CASSLDRGMNTEAFF
TRBJ1-1 | NA | TRBV10-3 | NA | TGTGCCATCGTACAGGGAAGGGACACTGAAGCTTTCTTT | CAIVQGRDTEAFF
TRBJ1-2 | TRBD1 | TRBV2 | once | TGTGCCAGCAGTCACGGGACAGGTTATGGCTACACCTTC | CASSHGTGYGYTF
TRBJ1-3 | TRBD1 | TRBV24-1 | NA | TGTGCCACCAGTGATTCGACAGGGGTCGGAAACACCATATATTTT | CATSDSTGVGNTIYF
TRBJ2-3 | TRBD2 | TRBV9 | few | TGTGCCAGCAGCGGCGGGAGGAGTCCTAGCACAGATACGCAGTATTTT | CASSGGRSPSTDTQYF
TRBJ1-1 | NA | TRBV28 | NA | TGTGCCAGCAGTTTACCTTTCAGGGACACTGAAGCTTTCTTT | CASSLPFRDTEAFF